The 32 T cell receptor beta chains presented below share a single source sample, sequenced in a study of blood T cell repertoires in COVID-19. Profiling relied on immunoSEQ multiplex PCR, and the TCRdb table lists in-frame clones only, not all of them. This table has 90,000 to 110,000 clones, roughly 79% appearing once. The sample was peripheral blood. All receptors derive from a woman in her seventies with acute or convalescent COVID-19.

The chain carries TRBV24-1 and TRBJ1-5; TRBD1 agrees at 8 bases. Losses at the gene ends were 4 bases for V and 1 base for J; bases not matched to a gene: 2. The CDR3 has 15 residues. Germline V gene sequence: CDR1 KGHDR, CDR2 SFDVKD. CDR3 sequence (DNA): TGTGCCACCAGTGAGGACAGGGTGAGCAATCAGCCCCAGCATTTT. It is translated as CATSEDRVSNQPQHF.

The chain carries TRBV6-5 and TRBJ1-5, with 7 bases that match TRBD1. J was trimmed by 3 bases and V by 6 bases; bases with no gene match: 5. The length of the CDR3 is 14 residues. Germline loops: CDR1 MNHEY, CDR2 SVGAGI. CDR3 nucleotide sequence: TGTGCCAGCAGGGGGGGACAGAACAATCAGCCCCAGCATTTT. This translates into CASRGGQNNQPQHF.

V usage is TRBV9 and J usage is TRBJ2-1; TRBD2 is a possible D gene (6 bases). V lost 0 bases to trimming and J lost 6 bases, with 13 bases between them. The CDR3 spans 15 residues. Per the germline V gene, CDR1 is SGDLS and CDR2 is YYNGEE. CDR3 coding DNA: TGTGCCAGCAGCGTAGAGAGGGGAGCGGGCAATGAGCAGTTCTTC. It encodes CASSVERGAGNEQFF.

The table lists this clone with a few counts. The CDR3 here is CASTPSQGVYGYTF. As DNA, the CDR3 is TGTGCCAGCACCCCTTCACAGGGAGTCTATGGCTACACCTTC. The V call is TRBV4-2, the J call TRBJ1-2, with D tentatively TRBD1 (6 bases). In germline, CDR1 is LGHNA, CDR2 YNFKEQ. This CDR3 region has 14 residues. V shed 7 bases and J shed 4 bases, with 16 bases lying between them.

The chain combines TRBV3-1 (or the pseudogene TRBV3-2) with TRBJ1-3, with 8 bases that match TRBD1. Looked up from germline, CDR1 is LGHDT and CDR2 is YNNKEL (reference sequence). Trimming removed 4 bases from V and 4 bases from J; junction bases left unmatched: 9. CDR3 length equals 16 residues. CDR3 nucleotide sequence: TGTGCCAGCAGCCTCGACCACAGGGGGATCGGAAACACCATATATTTT. It is translated as CASSLDHRGIGNTIYF.

This rearrangement joins TRBV28 to TRBJ1-1, with 10 bases that match TRBD1. This CDR3 contains 14 residues. Per germline, CDR1 MDHEN and CDR2 SYDVKM. Trimming cost V 8 bases and J 7 bases; bases outside gene matches: 10. CDR3 in DNA: TGTGCCAGCCCGCCGGACAGGGGGTATAGTGAAGCTTTCTTT. It specifies CASPPDRGYSEAFF. The variable domain in full, completed from reference TRBV28 and TRBJ1-1, reads DVKVTQSSRYLVKRTGEKVFLECVQDMDHENMFWYRQDPGLGLRLIYFSYDVKMKEKGDIPEGYSVSREKKERFSLILESASTNQTSMYLCASPPDRGYSEAFFGQGTRLTVV.

This chain links TRBV3-1 (or the pseudogene TRBV3-2) with TRBJ2-7; TRBD2 agrees at 9 bases. J was trimmed by 4 bases and V by 10 bases; bases with no gene match: 8. CDR3 length: 13 amino acids. Germline V gene lookup returns CDR1 LGHDT and CDR2 YNNKEL (reference sequence). The CDR3: CAKKREVRYEQYF. CDR3 in DNA: TGTGCCAAAAAGCGGGAGGTTCGTTACGAGCAGTACTTC.

This clone was observed a few times. The rearrangement joins TRBV10-2 to TRBJ1-1; tentative D call: TRBD1 (6 bases). The CDR3 runs 15 residues. V dropped 11 bases and J dropped 4 bases, with 23 bases sitting between them. Germline V gene sequence: CDR1 WSHSY, CDR2 SAAADI. The CDR3 loop reads CASYPVEQGSTEAFF. CDR3 bases: TGCGCCTCATACCCTGTTGAACAGGGCTCCACTGAAGCTTTCTTT.

This clone was counted only a few times. J is TRBJ2-1 and V is TRBV28, with a weak D call TRBD1 (7 bases). The ends were cut back, 1 base at V and 5 bases at J, with 15 bases in the middle. Looked up from germline, CDR1 is MDHEN and CDR2 is SYDVKM. This CDR3 comprises 16 residues. Here the CDR3 DNA reads TGTGCCAGCAGTTTATTCGCAGGGGGGAATGACAATGAGCAGTTCTTC. This gives the protein CASSLFAGGNDNEQFF.

The chain has TRBV12-3 or TRBV12-4 and TRBJ2-7; D might be TRBD1 (6 bases). The CDR3 covers 13 residues. Trimming pared 4 bases from V and 0 bases from J, leaving 7 bases between. CDR3 region: CASSWTVSYEQYF. CDR3 DNA: TGTGCCAGCAGTTGGACAGTCTCCTACGAGCAGTACTTC.

The chain has TRBV6-5 and TRBJ2-5; D is unresolved. The CDR3 loop spans 12 amino acids. Trimming cost V 6 bases and J 4 bases, with 9 bases left between them. In germline, CDR1 is MNHEY, CDR2 SVGAGI. CDR3 DNA: TGTGCCAGCAGCCACCCCGGAGAGACCCAGTACTTC. Translated: CASSHPGETQYF.

This rearrangement joins TRBV3-1 (or the pseudogene TRBV3-2) to TRBJ2-2, with 9 bases aligning to TRBD1. Per germline, CDR1 LGHDT and CDR2 YNNKEL (reference sequence). This CDR3 contains 14 residues. V shed 5 bases, J shed 4 bases, and the junction held 2 bases outside the gene matches. The chain's CDR3 is CASSGQGRTGELFF. The DNA of the CDR3 is TGTGCCAGCAGCGGACAGGGGCGCACCGGGGAGCTGTTTTTT.

This chain uses TRBV10-3 with TRBJ2-3, with D perhaps matching TRBD1 (6 bases). V was cut by 6 bases and J by 1 base, with 14 bases left in between. This CDR3 has 15 amino acids. The germline V gene encodes CDR1 ENHRY and CDR2 SYGVKD. CDR3 bases: TGTGCCATCAGGGGGCCAGGGGAAGGCACAGATACGCAGTATTTT. Translating gives CAIRGPGEGTDTQYF.

The chain links TRBV7-8 to TRBJ1-1, with D possibly matching TRBD1 (6 bases). The CDR3 totals 20 residues. Germline CDR1 and CDR2: SGHVS and FQNEAQ. V gave up 0 bases and J gave up 1 base, with 24 bases separating them. CDR3 DNA sequence: TGTGCCAGCAGCTTAGCGGCCTACAGGGTTCGGATTGATTGGAACACTGAAGCTTTCTTT. Protein sequence: CASSLAAYRVRIDWNTEAFF.

V gene TRBV28 combines with J gene TRBJ2-7; TRBD1 matches at 8 bases. Germline CDR1 reads MDHEN; CDR2 reads SYDVKM. J lost 1 base, V lost 5 bases, and 4 bases had no gene match. The CDR3 length is 14 residues. CDR3 nucleotides: TGTGCCAGCAGTACCAGACAGGGGTCCTACGAGCAGTACTTC. This translates into CASSTRQGSYEQYF.

The J gene is TRBJ2-3, the V gene TRBV7-3, with a weak D call TRBD2 (5 bases). The CDR3 loop spans 16 amino acids. Looked up from germline, CDR1 is SGHTA and CDR2 is FQGTGA. V lost 3 bases to trimming and J lost 2 bases, with 15 bases between them. CDR3 DNA sequence: TGTGCCAGCAGCTTCCAGCCGGGAACTTACACAGATACGCAGTATTTT. It is translated as CASSFQPGTYTDTQYF.

The chain recombines TRBV6-6 with TRBJ1-5, with 7 bases identical to TRBD1. This CDR3 has 16 amino acids. Germline values: CDR1 MNHNY, CDR2 SVGAGI (reference sequence). Losses at the gene ends were 2 bases for V and 0 bases for J; bases not matched to a gene: 4. The CDR3 spells CASSYGTVHSNQPQHF. The CDR3 coding sequence is TGTGCCAGCAGTTACGGGACAGTCCATAGCAATCAGCCCCAGCATTTT.

The rearrangement links TRBV2 to TRBJ2-1, with 8 bases fitting TRBD2. The V gene's germline CDR1 is SNHLY and CDR2 FYNNEI. This CDR3 has 14 residues. V lost 10 bases to trimming and J lost 10 bases; unmatched junction nucleotides: 15. CDR3 DNA: TGTGCCACAGGGAGCGGGGGACCCCGGGGAGAGCAGTTCTTC. As protein: CATGSGGPRGEQFF.

The rearrangement uses TRBV18 and TRBJ1-2; TRBD1 aligns across 8 bases. The junction had 8 bases not matched to a gene; V was cut back by 4 bases and J by 4 bases. Germline V gene lookup returns CDR1 KGHSH and CDR2 LQKENI. The CDR3 covers 15 residues. CDR3 amino acids: CASSHRQGTGYGYTF. CDR3 bases: TGTGCCAGCTCACACCGACAGGGGACGGGCTATGGCTACACCTTC.

The chain recombines TRBV4-1 with TRBJ1-6, with TRBD1 matching 7 bases. Germline CDR1 and CDR2: MGHRA and YSYEKL. This CDR3 has 16 amino acids. The ends lost 4 bases at V and 4 bases at J; junction bases unmatched: 7. CDR3 residues: CASSPHRGGYNSPLHF. CDR3 nucleotide sequence: TGCGCCAGCAGCCCCCACAGGGGAGGTTATAATTCACCCCTCCACTTT.

J is TRBJ2-5 and V is TRBV30, with 7 bases that match TRBD2. Losses at the gene ends were 3 bases for V and 2 bases for J; bases not matched to a gene: 9. CDR3 length equals 15 residues. Germline CDR1 reads GTSNPN; CDR2 reads SVGIG (reference sequence). CDR3 amino acids: CAWRPRLAWQETQYF. The CDR3 DNA sequence: TGTGCCTGGAGACCCCGACTAGCCTGGCAAGAGACCCAGTACTTC.

This clone occurred once. The chain recombines TRBV30 with TRBJ2-5, with D unclear. The CDR3 has 13 amino acids. The germline CDR1 and CDR2 sequences are GTSNPN and SVGIG (reference sequence). Trimming took off 0 bases at V and 2 bases at J, with 7 bases between the two ends. CDR3 sequence reads: CAWSVARQETQYF. CDR3 nucleotide sequence: TGTGCCTGGAGTGTTGCGCGGCAAGAGACCCAGTACTTC. The complete variable domain, with remaining parts taken from reference TRBV30 and TRBJ2-5, reads SQTIHQWPATLVQPVGSPLSLECTVEGTSNPNLYWYRQAAGRGLQLLFYSVGIGQISSEVPQNLSASRPQDRQFILSSKKLLLSDSGFYLCAWSVARQETQYFGPGTRLLVL.

The chain is built from TRBV15 and TRBJ1-1; perhaps TRBD1 as D (5 bases). Trimming removed 0 bases from V and 8 bases from J, with 13 bases in between. CDR3 size: 14 residues. Germline CDR1 and CDR2: LNHNV and YYDKDF (reference sequence). DNA of the CDR3: TGTGCCACCAGCAGAGATGGCAGGGTCGCCGAAGCTTTCTTT. This sequence encodes CATSRDGRVAEAFF.

This clone has only a few counts. J is TRBJ1-6 and V is TRBV6-4; D is uncertain. The CDR3 is 13 residues long. Per germline, CDR1 MRHNA and CDR2 SNTAGT. Trimming took off 8 bases at V and 9 bases at J, with 14 bases between the two ends. The CDR3 region is CASSEGASSPLHF. The CDR3 nucleotides are TGTGCCAGCTCTGAGGGTGCGAGTTCACCCCTCCACTTT.

The chain uses TRBV3-1 (or the pseudogene TRBV3-2) and TRBJ1-2, with no clear D. Germline loops: CDR1 LGHDT, CDR2 YNNKEL (reference sequence). CDR3 length: 13 residues. Trimming cost V 4 bases and J 0 bases, with 6 bases left between them. For the CDR3, the DNA is TGTGCCAGCAGCCGGAGATCTAACTATGGCTACACCTTC. Protein sequence: CASSRRSNYGYTF.

This chain uses TRBV27 with TRBJ1-3; 9 nucleotides align to TRBD1. The CDR3 extends over 14 amino acids. With 10 bases clipped from V and 3 bases from J, the junction kept 7 bases outside the gene matches. Germline V gene sequence: CDR1 MNHEY, CDR2 SMNVEV (reference sequence). For the CDR3, the DNA is TGTGCCAACAATCTGGACAGGGGTGGAAACACCATATATTTT. Translating it yields CANNLDRGGNTIYF.

The CDR3 region is CASSRDRGIYEQYF. The CDR3 DNA is TGTGCCAGTAGCCGGGACAGGGGAATCTACGAGCAGTACTTC. The chain uses TRBV19 and TRBJ2-7; TRBD1 aligns across 10 bases. The trim removed 6 bases at V and 3 bases at J, leaving 5 bases unmatched. This CDR3 comprises 14 residues. Germline V gene data show CDR1 as LNHDA and CDR2 as SQIVND (reference sequence).

This chain connects TRBV2 to TRBJ2-4, with 10 bases fitting TRBD1. The germline V gene has CDR1 SNHLY and CDR2 FYNNEI. The V gene end was trimmed by 8 bases and the J gene end by 7 bases; junction bases not matched to a gene: 8. The CDR3 is 14 amino acids. CDR3 region: CASGRRQGANIQYF. The CDR3 DNA reads TGTGCCAGCGGTCGCCGACAGGGGGCCAACATTCAGTACTTC. Together with reference TRBV2 and TRBJ2-4, the CDR3 gives the full variable domain: EPEVTQTPSHQVTQMGQEVILRCVPISNHLYFYWYRQILGQKVEFLVSFYNNEISEKSEIFDDQFSVERPDGSNFTLKIRSTKLEDSAMYFCASGRRQGANIQYFGAGTRLSVL.

In this sample, this clone turned up a few times. This chain uses TRBV4-3 with TRBJ1-2; TRBD1 is a possible D gene (5 bases). The CDR3 totals 14 residues. V lost 1 base to trimming and J lost 5 bases, with 11 bases between them. Per germline, CDR1 LGHNA and CDR2 YSLEER. This chain's CDR3 is CASSQAEGRYGYTF. The CDR3 bases are TGCGCCAGCAGCCAAGCGGAGGGGAGGTATGGCTACACCTTC.

The chain couples TRBV4-1 to TRBJ1-5, with D possibly TRBD1 on 5 matching bases. V was clipped by 1 base and J by 4 bases, with 14 bases between them. The germline V gene has CDR1 MGHRA and CDR2 YSYEKL. This CDR3 has 16 amino acids. The CDR3 is CASSQGVGVENQPQHF. The CDR3 DNA sequence: TGCGCCAGCAGCCAAGGCGTAGGGGTGGAAAATCAGCCCCAGCATTTT.

The rearrangement uses TRBV30 and TRBJ1-4, with a weak D call TRBD1 (6 bases). Trimming stripped 0 bases from V and 7 bases from J, with 12 bases between. Germline values: CDR1 GTSNPN, CDR2 SVGIG (reference sequence). This CDR3 spans 14 amino acids. CDR3 protein: CAWSVRGAGEKLFF. The CDR3 DNA is TGTGCCTGGAGTGTACGGGGGGCCGGTGAAAAACTGTTTTTT.

J is TRBJ2-2 and V is TRBV4-3; TRBD2 aligns across 8 bases. CDR1 LGHNA and CDR2 YSLEER come from the germline V gene. This CDR3 has 17 residues. The ends lost 1 base at V and 4 bases at J; junction bases unmatched: 8. The CDR3 is CASSQVVRGGRTGELFF. The CDR3 nucleotides are TGCGCCAGCAGCCAAGTTGTACGGGGGGGCCGCACCGGGGAGCTGTTTTTT.